This T cell receptor (beta chain) was observed in a study of human thymus T cells. Study-level findings and limits: Apparent skewing of V and J gene usage characterized both thymic and blood repertoires. Related research described strongly overlapping thymic repertoires in unrelated people.

The germline V gene encodes CDR1 MNHEY and CDR2 SMNVEV (reference sequence). Trimming stripped 5 bases from V and 5 bases from J, with 16 bases between. This CDR3 is built from 15 residues. Thymus pieces cut out during corrective heart surgery were the tissue that was used. Donation came from healthy Finnish infants having corrective surgery for congenital heart defects. A note on this clone: The antigen is undetermined.

Method: immunoSEQ multiplex PCR; TCRdb's copy keeps in-frame clones and lacks some. Of roughly 120,000 clones listed, around 94% are singletons. V gene TRBV27 combines with J gene TRBJ1-5, with D possibly TRBD1 on 6 matching bases. Sample: thymus tissue. The source of this sequence is a boy under two years old with a congenital heart defect but otherwise immunologically healthy. The CDR3: CASSPLGRGDQPQHF. CDR3 DNA sequence: TGTGCCAGCAGTCCCCTCGGCAGGGGCGATCAGCCCCAGCATTTT.